This TCR beta chain came from a study of T cell responses to AZD1222 COVID-19 vaccine. Study-level information: Pooling of second doses given at about 4 or about 12 weeks was done. Whole-study results and caveats: Donors were largely white British and mainly female; clonal diversity was possibly underestimated. Two AZD1222 administrations were followed by greater Spike-specific TCR breadth and depth.

Produced via immunoSEQ multiplex PCR; TCRdb's table is partial and in-frame only. In the table there are some 130,000 clones, roughly 82% of which are singletons. The length of the CDR3 is 15 residues. From germline, CDR1 is DFQATT and CDR2 SNEGSKA (reference sequence). V was trimmed by 3 bases and J by 7 bases, leaving 19 bases between them. A word on this clone: The antigen remains unidentified.

Sequencing used peripheral blood, obtained on day 0 of AZD1222 vaccination. The clonotype comes from an adult in good health. V and J are TRBV20-1 and TRBJ2-1; D is possibly TRBD2 (5 bases). In DNA, the CDR3 is TGCAGTGCTAGTGACCGACTGAGGGCTCGGAATGAGCAGTTCTTC. Its translation is CSASDRLRARNEQFF.